Listed here is a single T cell receptor (beta chain). Its matching antigen is unknown. These data come from a study of T cell responses to AZD1222 COVID-19 vaccine. Study-level findings and limits: Baseline serostatus was positive in only a handful of AZD1222 recipients.

There are 12 residues in the CDR3. Germline V lookup: CDR1 SQVTM, CDR2 ANQGSEA. Trimming shortened V by 2 bases and J by 1 base, and 5 bases separated the two germline ends. The assay was immunoSEQ multiplex PCR, and TCRdb's table has in-frame clones only and misses some. The sample consists of around 94,000 clones, about 89% of them appearing once. The rearrangement joins TRBV29-1 to TRBJ1-1; D unclear. Sequencing used peripheral blood, obtained on day 0 of AZD1222 vaccination. This sequence originates from an adult in good health. The CDR3 nucleotides read TGCAGCGTTGAAATACGGAACACTGAAGCTTTCTTT. Protein sequence: CSVEIRNTEAFF.